Sequencing of this T cell receptor beta chain was carried out in a study of cytomegalovirus exposure and HLA in healthy donors. Note on this clone: What it recognizes is unknown.

The PCR ran on 60 Vbeta and 13 Jbeta primers. Profiled with immunoSEQ multiplex PCR; TCRdb holds only in-frame clones, not every one. Found here are more than 150,000 clones, 65% to 85% of them singletons; the top ten hold 3.8%. Trimming stripped 0 bases from V and 4 bases from J, with 3 bases between. This CDR3 is 12 amino acids long. Germline CDR1 LNHNV, CDR2 YYDKDF (reference sequence). Regarding the study as a whole: Sequencing artifact likely explains a cluster of highly shared sequence variants. In a later analysis, TCR association rates varied by HLA locus: DRB1 most, HLA-C fewest. Several top significant clusters appeared, in a later analysis, to be linked to common viral pathogens. Roughly even sequencing depth across donors was the assumption behind the presence/absence analyses.

Material: PBMCs. The chain employs TRBV15 and TRBJ2-5; D not resolved. The TCR sequence derives from a man in his forties or fifties in good health and CMV-seronegative. CDR3 sequence reads: CATSRDRETQYF. CDR3 nucleotide sequence: TGTGCCACCAGCAGAGATAGAGAGACCCAGTACTTC.